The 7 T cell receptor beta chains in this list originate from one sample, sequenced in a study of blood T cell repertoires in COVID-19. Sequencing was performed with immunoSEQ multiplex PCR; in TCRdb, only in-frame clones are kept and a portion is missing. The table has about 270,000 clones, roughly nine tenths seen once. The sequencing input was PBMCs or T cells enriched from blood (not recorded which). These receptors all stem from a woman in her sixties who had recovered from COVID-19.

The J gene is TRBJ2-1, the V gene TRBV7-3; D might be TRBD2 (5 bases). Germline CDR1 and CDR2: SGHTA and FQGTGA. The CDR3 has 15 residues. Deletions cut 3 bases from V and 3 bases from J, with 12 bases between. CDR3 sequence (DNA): TGTGCCAGCAGCTTCGGGATCGGGAACTACAATGAGCAGTTCTTC. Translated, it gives CASSFGIGNYNEQFF.

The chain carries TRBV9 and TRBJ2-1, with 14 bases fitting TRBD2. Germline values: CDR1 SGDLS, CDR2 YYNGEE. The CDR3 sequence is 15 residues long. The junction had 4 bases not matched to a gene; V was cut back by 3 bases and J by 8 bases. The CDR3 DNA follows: TGTGCCAGCAGCGAGACTAGCGGGAGGGTCGATGAGCAGTTCTTC. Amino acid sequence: CASSETSGRVDEQFF.

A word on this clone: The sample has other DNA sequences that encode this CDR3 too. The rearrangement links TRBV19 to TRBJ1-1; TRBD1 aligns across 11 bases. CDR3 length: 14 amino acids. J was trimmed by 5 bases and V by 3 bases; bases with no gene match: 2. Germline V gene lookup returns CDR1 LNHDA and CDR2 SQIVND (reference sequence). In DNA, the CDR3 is TGTGCCAGTAGTATTGGGACAGGGGGAACTGAAGCTTTCTTT. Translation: CASSIGTGGTEAFF.

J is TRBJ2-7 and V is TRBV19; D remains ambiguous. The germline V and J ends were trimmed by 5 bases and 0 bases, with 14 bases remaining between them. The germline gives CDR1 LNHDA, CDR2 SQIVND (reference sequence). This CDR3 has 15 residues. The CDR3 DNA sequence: TGTGCCAGTAGTGTAAGCAAGAAGAGCTCCTACGAGCAGTACTTC. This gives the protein CASSVSKKSSYEQYF.

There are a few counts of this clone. CDR3 nucleotide sequence: TGCAGCGCCACTTACAGGGGGATCGGAAACACCATATATTTT. As protein: CSATYRGIGNTIYF. This rearrangement joins TRBV29-1 to TRBJ1-3; 8 bases are shared with TRBD1. Germline values: CDR1 SQVTM, CDR2 ANQGSEA. V dropped 7 bases and J dropped 4; count of bases not matched to a gene: 9. The CDR3 totals 14 residues.

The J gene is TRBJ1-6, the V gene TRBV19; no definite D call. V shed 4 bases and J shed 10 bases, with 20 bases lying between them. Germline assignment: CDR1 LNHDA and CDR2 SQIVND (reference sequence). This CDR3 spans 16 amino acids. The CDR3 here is CASSTNGGLAGSPLHF. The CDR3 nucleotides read TGTGCCAGTAGTACCAACGGTGGGTTAGCGGGGTCACCCCTCCACTTT.

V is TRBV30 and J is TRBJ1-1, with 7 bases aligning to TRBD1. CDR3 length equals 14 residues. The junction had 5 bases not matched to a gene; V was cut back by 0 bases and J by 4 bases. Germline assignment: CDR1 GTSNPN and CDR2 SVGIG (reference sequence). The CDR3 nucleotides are TGTGCCTGGAGTGTAGGGAACAGGGGCACTGAAGCTTTCTTT. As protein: CAWSVGNRGTEAFF.